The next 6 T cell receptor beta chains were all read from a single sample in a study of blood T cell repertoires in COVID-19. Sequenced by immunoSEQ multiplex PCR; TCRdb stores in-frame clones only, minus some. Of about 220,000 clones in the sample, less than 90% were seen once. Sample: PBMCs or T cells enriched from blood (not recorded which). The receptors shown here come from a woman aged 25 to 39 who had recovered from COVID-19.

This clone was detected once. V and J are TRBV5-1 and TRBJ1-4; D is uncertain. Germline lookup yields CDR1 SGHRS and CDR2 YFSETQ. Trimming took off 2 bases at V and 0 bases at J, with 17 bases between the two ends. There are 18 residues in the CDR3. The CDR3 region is CASSLKRSVCTTNEKLFF. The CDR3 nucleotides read TGCGCCAGCAGCTTAAAAAGGAGCGTTTGTACAACTAATGAAAAACTGTTTTTT.

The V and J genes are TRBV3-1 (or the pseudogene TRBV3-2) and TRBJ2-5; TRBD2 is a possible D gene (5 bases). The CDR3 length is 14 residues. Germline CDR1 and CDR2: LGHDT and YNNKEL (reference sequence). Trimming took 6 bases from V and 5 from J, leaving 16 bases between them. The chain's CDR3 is CASRYNKAGETQYF. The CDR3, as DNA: TGTGCCAGCAGATACAATAAGGCGGGCGAGACCCAGTACTTC.

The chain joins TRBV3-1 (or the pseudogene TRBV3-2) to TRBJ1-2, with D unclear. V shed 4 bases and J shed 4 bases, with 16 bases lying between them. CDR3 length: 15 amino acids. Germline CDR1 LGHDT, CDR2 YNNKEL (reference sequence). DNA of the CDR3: TGTGCCAGCAGCCTAGACCCGCGGCACCCCTATGGCTACACCTTC. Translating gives CASSLDPRHPYGYTF.

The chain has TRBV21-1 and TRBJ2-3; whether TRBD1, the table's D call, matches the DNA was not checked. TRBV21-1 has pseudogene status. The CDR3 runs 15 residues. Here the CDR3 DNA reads TGTGCCAGCTCAGACGCGGGACAGGGGTCAGATACGCAGTATTTT. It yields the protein CASSDAGQGSDTQYF.

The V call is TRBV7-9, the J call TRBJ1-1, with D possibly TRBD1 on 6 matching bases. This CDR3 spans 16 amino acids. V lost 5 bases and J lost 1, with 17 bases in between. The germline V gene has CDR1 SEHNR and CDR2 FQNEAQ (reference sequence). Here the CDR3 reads CASSPTSQGTNTEAFF. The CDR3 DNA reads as TGTGCCAGCAGCCCGACTTCACAGGGTACGAACACTGAAGCTTTCTTT.

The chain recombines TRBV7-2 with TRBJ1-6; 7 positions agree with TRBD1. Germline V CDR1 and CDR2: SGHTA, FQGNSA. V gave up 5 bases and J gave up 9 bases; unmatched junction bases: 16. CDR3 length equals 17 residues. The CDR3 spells CASSHKPGQPAGSPLHF. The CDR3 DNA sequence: TGTGCCAGCAGCCATAAACCGGGACAGCCGGCGGGTTCACCCCTCCACTTT.